This is a list of T cell receptor beta chains from one sample in a study of T-cell reconstitution after alpha-beta-depleted transplantation in children. Using its own MiXCR run on the PCR reads, TCRdb lists one record per CDR3 protein. This sample has about 980,000 distinct CDR3 sequences, with around 30% found just once. This specimen was PBMCs, mostly from graft donor cells, taken 360 days after TCRalphabeta/CD19-depleted stem cell transplant. These receptors originate from a boy younger than two who had a stem cell transplant for SCID, so the T cells may come from the graft donor. Both conserved end residues are part of each CDR3. Each record gives: J gene, clone size, V gene, D gene, CDR3 DNA, CDR3 protein. A D gene is named only where the DNA matches it firmly. Not all rows give a size; the values are once, few, many and, for expanded clones, a class.

TRBJ2-1 | NA | TRBV13 | TRBD2 | TGTGCCAGCAGCACGACACTAGCGGGGGAGGGCAATGAGCAGTTCTTC | CASSTTLAGEGNEQFF
TRBJ2-7 | few | TRBV25-1 | TRBD1 | TGTGCTAGCAGTGAATCCCCAGGGGGCAATCCGGCCTACGAGCAGTACTTC | CASSESPGGNPAYEQYF
TRBJ1-6 | few | TRBV7-6 | NA | TGTGCCAGCAGCTTAGAAATAGGGGCTAGTTCACCCCTCCACTTT | CASSLEIGASSPLHF
TRBJ2-7 | few | TRBV4-2 | NA | TGTGCCAGCAGCCAAGAACCCCAAAAGGGGGAGCAGTACTTC | CASSQEPQKGEQYF
TRBJ1-4 | few | TRBV2 | NA | TGTGCCAGCAGTGAATTCGAGACGTGGGAAAAACTGTTTTTT | CASSEFETWEKLFF
TRBJ1-2 | few | TRBV20-1 | TRBD1 | TGCAGTGCTCCGACAGGGGGTAAAGGCTACACCTTC | CSAPTGGKGYTF
TRBJ2-7 | NA | TRBV28 | NA | TGTGCCAGCAGTCCCCTAGGGCTAGGACAGTCCTACGAGCAGTACTTC | CASSPLGLGQSYEQYF
TRBJ1-1 | few | TRBV19 | NA | TGTGCCAGTAGTATAGCCCCCGGCCAGTTGAACACTGAAGCTTTCTTT | CASSIAPGQLNTEAFF
TRBJ2-5 | once | TRBV2 | TRBD2 | TGTGCCAGCAGTGAGGGACTAGCGGGTTTACAGGTGACCCAGTACTTC | CASSEGLAGLQVTQYF
TRBJ2-7 | NA | TRBV12-3/TRBV12-4 | TRBD2 | TGTGCCAGCAGTTCCTCGACTAGCGGGGGCCCTAGCTCCTACGAGCAGTACTTC | CASSSSTSGGPSSYEQYF
TRBJ1-6 | NA | TRBV6-5 | NA | TGTGCCAGTCGAACAGGGAGTTCACCCCTCCACTTT | CASRTGSSPLHF
TRBJ2-1 | NA | TRBV6-5 | NA | TGTGCCAGCAGTTTCAGGCAGGGCAAGTACAATGAGCAGTTCTTC | CASSFRQGKYNEQFF
TRBJ2-7 | many | TRBV10-3 | NA | TGTGCCATCAGTGAATTCTACGAGCAGTACTTC | CAISEFYEQYF
TRBJ2-3 | few | TRBV12-3/TRBV12-4 | NA | TGTGCCACCCGACAGGTGGCAGATACGCAGTATTTT | CATRQVADTQYF
TRBJ2-1 | few | TRBV29-1 | TRBD1 | TGCAGCGTTGAAGACCTTGTGAACTATAACAGGGGGCTGTACAATGAGCAGTTCTTC | CSVEDLVNYNRGLYNEQFF
TRBJ2-5 | NA | TRBV3-1 | TRBD1 | TGTGCCAGCAGCCCATACCCAGGACAGGGGGCAGGGAAGACCCAGTACTTC | CASSPYPGQGAGKTQYF
TRBJ2-2 | few | TRBV3-1 | NA | TGTGCCAGCAGCCCCGCCGGGACCGGGACCGGGGAGCTGTTTTTT | CASSPAGTGTGELFF
TRBJ2-3 | NA | TRBV9 | TRBD2 | TGTGCCAGCAGCGTGACAGCGGGGGGGCTAACAGATACGCAGTATTTT | CASSVTAGGLTDTQYF
TRBJ2-5 | once | TRBV20-1 | TRBD1 | TGCAGTGCTAGAGATTGGGGGACAGGGATTATGGAGACCCAGTACTTC | CSARDWGTGIMETQYF
TRBJ1-5 | few | TRBV20-1 | NA | TGCAGTGCTGGGGGGCTTTCCCCGGGTCAGCCCCAGCATTTT | CSAGGLSPGQPQHF
TRBJ2-2 | few | TRBV12-3/TRBV12-4 | NA | TGTGCCAGCAGTTTCCGGGGGCAATCCGGGGAGCTGTTTTTT | CASSFRGQSGELFF
TRBJ2-5 | NA | TRBV5-1 | NA | TGCGCCAGCAGCTCCCGGGACTTCCAAGAGACCCAGTACTTC | CASSSRDFQETQYF
TRBJ2-1 | few | TRBV5-1 | NA | TGCGCCAGCAGCTTGGGGACAGAATCCTACAATGAGCAGTTCTTC | CASSLGTESYNEQFF
TRBJ2-3 | NA | TRBV10-2 | TRBD1 | TGCGCCAGCAGTGAGGACAGGGGAGGAGATACGCAGTATTTT | CASSEDRGGDTQYF
TRBJ1-1 | few | TRBV7-2 | NA | TGTGCCAGCAGCTTATACGTAATGAACACTGAAGCTTTCTTT | CASSLYVMNTEAFF
TRBJ1-2 | few | TRBV12-3/TRBV12-4 | NA | TGTGCCAGCAGTTTGGGGCCCCTTGTCTATGGCTACACCTTC | CASSLGPLVYGYTF
TRBJ1-1 | few | TRBV6-5 | NA | TGTGCCAGCAGTAACGGGCAAACTTTAAACAAGGGTGAAGCTTTCTTT | CASSNGQTLNKGEAFF
TRBJ1-2 | few | TRBV7-9 | NA | TGTGCCAGCAGCACTTATACAAGGAACTATGGCTACACCTTC | CASSTYTRNYGYTF